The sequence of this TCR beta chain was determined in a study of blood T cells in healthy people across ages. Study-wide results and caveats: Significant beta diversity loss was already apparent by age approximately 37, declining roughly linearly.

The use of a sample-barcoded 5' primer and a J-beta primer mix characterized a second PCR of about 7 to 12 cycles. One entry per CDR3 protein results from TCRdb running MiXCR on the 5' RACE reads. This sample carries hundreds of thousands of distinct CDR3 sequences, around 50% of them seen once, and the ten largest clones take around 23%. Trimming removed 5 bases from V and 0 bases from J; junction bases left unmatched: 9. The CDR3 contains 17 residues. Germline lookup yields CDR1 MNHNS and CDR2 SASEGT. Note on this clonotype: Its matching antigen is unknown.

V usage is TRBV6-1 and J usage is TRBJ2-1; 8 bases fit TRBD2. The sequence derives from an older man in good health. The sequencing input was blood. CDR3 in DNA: TGTGCCAGCAGTCCCAAATACAGCGGGAGCTCCTACAATGAGCAGTTCTTC. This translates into CASSPKYSGSSYNEQFF.